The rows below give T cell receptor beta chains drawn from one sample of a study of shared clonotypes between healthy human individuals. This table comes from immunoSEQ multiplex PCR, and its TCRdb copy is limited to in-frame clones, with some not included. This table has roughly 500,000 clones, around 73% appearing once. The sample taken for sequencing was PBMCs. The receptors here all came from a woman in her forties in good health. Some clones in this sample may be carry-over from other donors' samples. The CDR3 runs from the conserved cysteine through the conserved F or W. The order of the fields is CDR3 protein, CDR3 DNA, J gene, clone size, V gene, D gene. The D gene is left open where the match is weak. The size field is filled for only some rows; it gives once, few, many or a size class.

CDR3: CASSQESGVHDEQYF; DNA: TGCGCCAGCAGCCAAGAATCAGGGGTACATGACGAGCAGTACTTC; J: TRBJ2-7; size: NA; V: TRBV4-3; D: NA
CDR3: CASSQGSGGEQYF; DNA: TGCGCCAGCAGCCAAGGGTCGGGTGGCGAGCAGTACTTC; J: TRBJ2-7; size: many; V: TRBV4-1; D: NA
CDR3: CASSLVVSGAYNEQFF; DNA: TGTGCCAGCAGCTTGGTGGTAAGCGGGGCCTACAATGAGCAGTTCTTC; J: TRBJ2-1; size: NA; V: TRBV5-4; D: TRBD2
CDR3: CASNRDSSLGEQYF; DNA: TGCGCCAGCAACCGGGACAGCTCCCTGGGAGAGCAGTACTTC; J: TRBJ2-7; size: few; V: TRBV5-1; D: TRBD1
CDR3: CATSRDTATGGDEQFF; DNA: TGTGCCACCAGCAGAGATACAGCGACAGGTGGGGATGAGCAGTTCTTC; J: TRBJ2-1; size: NA; V: TRBV15; D: NA
CDR3: CASGLGPHNEQFF; DNA: TGTGCTAGTGGGCTCGGGCCCCACAATGAGCAGTTCTTC; J: TRBJ2-1; size: NA; V: TRBV12-5; D: NA
CDR3: CASSILQGATEAFF; DNA: TGTGCCAGCAGTATTCTACAGGGGGCTACTGAAGCTTTCTTT; J: TRBJ1-1; size: NA; V: TRBV28; D: TRBD1
CDR3: CASSYRLDGHNEQFF; DNA: TGTGCCAGCAGTTACCGGCTGGACGGTCACAATGAGCAGTTCTTC; J: TRBJ2-1; size: NA; V: TRBV6-5; D: NA
CDR3: CASSLGITYEQYF; DNA: TGTGCCAGCAGCTTGGGCATCACCTACGAGCAGTACTTC; J: TRBJ2-7; size: NA; V: TRBV5-6; D: NA
CDR3: CASSQRQTQWDARNYGYTF; DNA: TGCGCCAGCAGCCAACGTCAAACCCAGTGGGACGCGAGGAACTATGGCTACACCTTC; J: TRBJ1-2; size: many; V: TRBV4-1; D: NA
CDR3: CASSLNPNGFHYGYTF; DNA: TGTGCCAGCAGCTTGAATCCCAACGGGTTTCACTATGGCTACACCTTC; J: TRBJ1-2; size: NA; V: TRBV5-5; D: NA
CDR3: CASSPGQGRTGANVLTF; DNA: TGCGCCAGCAGCCCGGGACAGGGTAGAACTGGGGCCAACGTCCTGACTTTC; J: TRBJ2-6; size: NA; V: TRBV4-1; D: TRBD1
CDR3: CASSLDRKRLDYNEQFF; DNA: TGTGCCAGCAGCTTAGATCGAAAACGCCTTGATTACAATGAGCAGTTCTTC; J: TRBJ2-1; size: NA; V: TRBV11-2; D: NA
CDR3: CASSEADSVGEKLFF; DNA: TGTGCCAGCAGTGAAGCAGACAGCGTTGGTGAAAAACTGTTTTTT; J: TRBJ1-4; size: NA; V: TRBV6-1; D: NA
CDR3: CASSGDAVAGSRSSYEQYF; DNA: TGTGCCAGCAGCGGGGACGCGGTAGCGGGATCGCGGAGCTCCTACGAGCAGTACTTC; J: TRBJ2-7; size: NA; V: TRBV27; D: TRBD2